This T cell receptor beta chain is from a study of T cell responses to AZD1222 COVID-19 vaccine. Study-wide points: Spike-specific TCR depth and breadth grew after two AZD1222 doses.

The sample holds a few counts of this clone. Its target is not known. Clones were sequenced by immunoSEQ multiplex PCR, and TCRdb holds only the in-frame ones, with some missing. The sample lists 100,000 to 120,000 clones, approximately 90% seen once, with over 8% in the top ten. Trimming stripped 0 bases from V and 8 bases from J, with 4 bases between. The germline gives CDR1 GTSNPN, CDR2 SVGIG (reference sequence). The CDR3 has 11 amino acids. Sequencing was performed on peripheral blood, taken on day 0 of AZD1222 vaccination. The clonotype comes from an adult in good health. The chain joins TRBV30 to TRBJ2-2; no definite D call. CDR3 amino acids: CAWSVLGELFF. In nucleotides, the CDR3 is TGTGCCTGGAGTGTACTGGGGGAGCTGTTTTTT.